This TCR beta chain is from a study of blood T cell repertoires in COVID-19. Turning to the study itself: Acute-phase and convalescent COVID-19 samples originated in the United States, Italy and Spain.

Participant age was roughly 18 to 100 years, and participants resided in fewer than 30 US areas. Cohort placement rested on clinical history that participants reported themselves. Recovery meant two consecutive negative NP/OP PCR tests, professional clearance, or resolved symptoms. Clones were sequenced by immunoSEQ multiplex PCR, and TCRdb holds only the in-frame ones, with some missing. The sample holds approximately 190,000 clones, 84% seen once. Germline V lookup: CDR1 KGHSH, CDR2 LQKENI. This CDR3 comprises 13 residues. V was trimmed by 6 bases and J by 6 bases, leaving 12 bases between them. The receptor's source is a man aged 35 to 55 who had recovered from COVID-19. The sample taken for sequencing was PBMCs or T cells enriched from blood (not recorded which). The chain links TRBV18 to TRBJ1-5; possible D gene TRBD1, 5 bases. In DNA, the CDR3 is TGTGCCAGCTCCCTGGGAAGGGGTCAGCCCCAGCATTTT. It translates to CASSLGRGQPQHF.